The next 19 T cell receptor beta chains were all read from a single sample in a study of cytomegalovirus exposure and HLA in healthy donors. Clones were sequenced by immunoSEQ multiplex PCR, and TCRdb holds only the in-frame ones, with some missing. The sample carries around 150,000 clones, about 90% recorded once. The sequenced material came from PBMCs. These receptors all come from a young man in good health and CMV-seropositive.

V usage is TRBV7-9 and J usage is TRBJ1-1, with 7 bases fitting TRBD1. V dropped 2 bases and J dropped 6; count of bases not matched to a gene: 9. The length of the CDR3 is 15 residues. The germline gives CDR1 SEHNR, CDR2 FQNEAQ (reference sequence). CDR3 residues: CASSLIGQERPEAFF. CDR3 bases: TGTGCCAGCAGCTTAATCGGACAGGAGCGGCCTGAAGCTTTCTTT. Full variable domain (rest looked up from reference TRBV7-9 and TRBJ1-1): DTGVSQNPRHKITKRGQNVTFRCDPISEHNRLYWYRQTLGQGPEFLTYFQNEAQLEKSRLLSDRFSAERPKGSFSTLEIQRTEQGDSAMYLCASSLIGQERPEAFFGQGTRLTVV.

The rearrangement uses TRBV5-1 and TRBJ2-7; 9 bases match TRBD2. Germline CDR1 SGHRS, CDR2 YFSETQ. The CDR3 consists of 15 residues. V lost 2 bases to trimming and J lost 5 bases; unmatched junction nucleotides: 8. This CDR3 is CASSLVLAGRHEQYF. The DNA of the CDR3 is TGCGCCAGCAGCTTAGTCCTAGCGGGACGACACGAGCAGTACTTC. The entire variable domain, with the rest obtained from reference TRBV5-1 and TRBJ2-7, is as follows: KAGVTQTPRYLIKTRGQQVTLSCSPISGHRSVSWYQQTPGQGLQFLFEYFSETQRNKGNFPGRFSGRQFSNSRSEMNVSTLELGDSALYLCASSLVLAGRHEQYFGPGTRLTVT.

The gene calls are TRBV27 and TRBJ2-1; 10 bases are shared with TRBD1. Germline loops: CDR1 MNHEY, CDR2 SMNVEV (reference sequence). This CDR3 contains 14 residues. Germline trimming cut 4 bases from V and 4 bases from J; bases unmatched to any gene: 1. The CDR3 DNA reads TGTGCCAGCAGTTGGGGACAGGGGTACAATGAGCAGTTCTTC. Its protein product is CASSWGQGYNEQFF.

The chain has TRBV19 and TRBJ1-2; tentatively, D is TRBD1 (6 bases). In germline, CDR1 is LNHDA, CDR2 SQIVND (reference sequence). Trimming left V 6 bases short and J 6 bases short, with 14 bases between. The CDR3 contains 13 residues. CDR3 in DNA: TGTGCCAGTAGGACACAGGGTTTGGATGGCTACACCTTC. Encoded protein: CASRTQGLDGYTF. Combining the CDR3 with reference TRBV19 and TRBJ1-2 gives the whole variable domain DGGITQSPKYLFRKEGQNVTLSCEQNLNHDAMYWYRQDPGQGLRLIYYSQIVNDFQKGDIAEGYSVSREKKESFPLTVTSAQKNPTAFYLCASRTQGLDGYTFGSGTRLTVV.

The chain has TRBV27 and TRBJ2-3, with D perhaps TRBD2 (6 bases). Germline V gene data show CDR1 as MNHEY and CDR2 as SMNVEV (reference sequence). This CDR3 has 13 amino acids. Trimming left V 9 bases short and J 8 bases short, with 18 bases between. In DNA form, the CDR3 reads TGTGCCAGTGCGAGGCAGGGAGGCGTTACGCAGTATTTT. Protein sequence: CASARQGGVTQYF.

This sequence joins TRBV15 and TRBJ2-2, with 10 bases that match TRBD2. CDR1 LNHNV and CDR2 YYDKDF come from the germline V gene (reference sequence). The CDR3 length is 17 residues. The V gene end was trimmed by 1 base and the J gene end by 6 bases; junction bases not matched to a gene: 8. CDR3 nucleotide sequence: TGTGCCACCAGCAGAGTTTCGGGACTAGCGTTAGCCGGGGAGCTGTTTTTT. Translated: CATSRVSGLALAGELFF.

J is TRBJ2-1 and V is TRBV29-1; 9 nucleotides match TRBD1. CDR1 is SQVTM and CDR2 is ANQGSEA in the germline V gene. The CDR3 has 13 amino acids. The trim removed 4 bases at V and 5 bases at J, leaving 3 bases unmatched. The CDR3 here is CSVGGTGNNEQFF. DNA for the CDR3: TGCAGCGTTGGTGGGACAGGGAACAATGAGCAGTTCTTC.

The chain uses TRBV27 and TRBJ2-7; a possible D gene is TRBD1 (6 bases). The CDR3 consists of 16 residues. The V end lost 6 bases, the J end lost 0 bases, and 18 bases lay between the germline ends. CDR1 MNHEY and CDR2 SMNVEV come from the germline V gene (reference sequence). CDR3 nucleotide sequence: TGTGCCAGCAGACCCCAGGGGCTCAGATTCTCCTACGAGCAGTACTTC. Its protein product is CASRPQGLRFSYEQYF.

The CDR3: CASSVGIGASNQPQHF. The CDR3 nucleotides are TGTGCCAGCAGCGTAGGTATTGGGGCCAGCAATCAGCCCCAGCATTTT. The chain employs TRBV9 and TRBJ1-5; D may be TRBD1 (5 bases). The V gene's germline CDR1 is SGDLS and CDR2 YYNGEE. Trimming removed 0 bases from V and 1 base from J, with 11 bases in between. This CDR3 region has 16 residues.

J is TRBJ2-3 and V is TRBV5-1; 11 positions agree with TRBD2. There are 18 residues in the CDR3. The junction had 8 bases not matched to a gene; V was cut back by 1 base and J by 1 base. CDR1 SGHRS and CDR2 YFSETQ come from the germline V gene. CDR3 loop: CASSLLLAGEWGTDTQYF. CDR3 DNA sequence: TGCGCCAGCAGCTTGTTACTAGCGGGAGAGTGGGGCACAGATACGCAGTATTTT.

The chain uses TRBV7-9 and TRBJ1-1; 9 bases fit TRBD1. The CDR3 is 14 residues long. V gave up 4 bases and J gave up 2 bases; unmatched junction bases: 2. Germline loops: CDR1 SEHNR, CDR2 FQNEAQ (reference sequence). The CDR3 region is CASSWTGANTEAFF. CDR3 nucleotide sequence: TGTGCCAGCAGCTGGACAGGGGCAAACACTGAAGCTTTCTTT.

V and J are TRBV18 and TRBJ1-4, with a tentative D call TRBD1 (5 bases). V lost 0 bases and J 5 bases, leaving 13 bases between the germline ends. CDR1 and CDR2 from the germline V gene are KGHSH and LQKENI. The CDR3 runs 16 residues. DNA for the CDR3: TGTGCCAGCTCACCACCTTCAGGGATCACAAATGAAAAACTGTTTTTT. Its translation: CASSPPSGITNEKLFF.

The CDR3: CASSPRRGVETQYF. In nucleotides, the CDR3 is TGTGCCAGCAGCCCACGTAGGGGCGTGGAGACCCAGTACTTC. The rearrangement uses TRBV11-1 and TRBJ2-5; possible D gene TRBD1, 5 bases. The length of the CDR3 is 14 residues. Germline V CDR1 and CDR2: SGHAT, FQDESV (reference sequence). V lost 5 bases and J lost 5, with 15 bases in between.

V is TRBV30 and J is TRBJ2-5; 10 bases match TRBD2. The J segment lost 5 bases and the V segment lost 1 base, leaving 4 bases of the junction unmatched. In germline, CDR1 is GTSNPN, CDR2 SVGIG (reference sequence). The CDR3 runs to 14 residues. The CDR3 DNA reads TGTGCCTGGAGTGGGACTAGCGGAGGGGAGACCCAGTACTTC. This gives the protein CAWSGTSGGETQYF. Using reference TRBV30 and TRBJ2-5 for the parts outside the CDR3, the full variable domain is SQTIHQWPATLVQPVGSPLSLECTVEGTSNPNLYWYRQAAGRGLQLLFYSVGIGQISSEVPQNLSASRPQDRQFILSSKKLLLSDSGFYLCAWSGTSGGETQYFGPGTRLLVL.

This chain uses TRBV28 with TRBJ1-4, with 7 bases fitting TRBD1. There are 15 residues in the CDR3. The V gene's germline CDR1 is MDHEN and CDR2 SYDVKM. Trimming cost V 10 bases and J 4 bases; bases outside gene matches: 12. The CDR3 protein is CATRDNRGVNEKLFF. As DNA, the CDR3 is TGTGCCACCAGAGATAACAGGGGAGTTAATGAAAAACTGTTTTTT.

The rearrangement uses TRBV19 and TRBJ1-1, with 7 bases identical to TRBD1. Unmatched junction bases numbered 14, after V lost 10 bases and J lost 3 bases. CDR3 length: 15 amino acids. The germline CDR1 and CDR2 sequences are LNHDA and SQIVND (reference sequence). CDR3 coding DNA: TGTGCCACCACAACGCGAAGACAGGGTTACACTGAAGCTTTCTTT. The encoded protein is CATTTRRQGYTEAFF.

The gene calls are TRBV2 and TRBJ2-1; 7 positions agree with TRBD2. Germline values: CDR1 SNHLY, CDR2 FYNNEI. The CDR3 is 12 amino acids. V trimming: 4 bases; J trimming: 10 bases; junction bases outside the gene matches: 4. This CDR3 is CASSGTSREQFF. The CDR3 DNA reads TGTGCCAGCAGTGGGACTAGTCGCGAGCAGTTCTTC.

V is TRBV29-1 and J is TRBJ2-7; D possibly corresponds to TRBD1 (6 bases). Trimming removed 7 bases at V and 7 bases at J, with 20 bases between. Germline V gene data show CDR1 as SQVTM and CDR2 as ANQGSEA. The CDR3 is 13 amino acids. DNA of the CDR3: TGCAGCGGCAGGACAGTCGACACGGGGGAGCAGTACTTC. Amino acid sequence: CSGRTVDTGEQYF.

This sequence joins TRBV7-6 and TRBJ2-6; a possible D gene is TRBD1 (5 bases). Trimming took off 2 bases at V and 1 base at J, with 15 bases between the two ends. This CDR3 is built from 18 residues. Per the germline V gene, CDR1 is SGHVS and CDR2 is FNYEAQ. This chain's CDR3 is CASSLRPQGISGANVLTF. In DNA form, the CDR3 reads TGTGCCAGCAGCTTACGGCCCCAGGGTATTTCTGGGGCCAACGTCCTGACTTTC.